This T cell receptor beta chain was sequenced during a study of blood T cell repertoires in COVID-19. The CDR3 totals 13 residues. Germline V gives CDR1 SGHAT, CDR2 FQNNGV. Between the trimmed V and J ends, which lost 1 base and 2 bases, there was a span of 5 bases. Assay: immunoSEQ multiplex PCR; the TCRdb copy retains only in-frame clones and omits some. This table holds some 35,000 clones, around 80% found once. This receptor was identified in a man between 65 and 85 years old with acute or convalescent COVID-19. V and J are TRBV11-2 and TRBJ1-2; no clear D. Sequencing input: peripheral blood. In nucleotides, the CDR3 is TGTGCCAGCAGCTTAGCCTCCAACTATGGCTACACCTTC. It specifies CASSLASNYGYTF.